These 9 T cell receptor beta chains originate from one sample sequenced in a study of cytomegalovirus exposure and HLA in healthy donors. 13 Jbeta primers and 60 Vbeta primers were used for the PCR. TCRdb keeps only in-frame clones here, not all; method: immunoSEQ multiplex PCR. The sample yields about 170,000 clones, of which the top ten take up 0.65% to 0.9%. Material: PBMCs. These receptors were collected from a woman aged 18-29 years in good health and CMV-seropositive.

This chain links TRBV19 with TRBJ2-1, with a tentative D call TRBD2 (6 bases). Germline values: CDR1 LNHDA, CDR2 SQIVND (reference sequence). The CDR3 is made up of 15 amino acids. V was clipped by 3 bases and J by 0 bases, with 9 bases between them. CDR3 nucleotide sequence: TGTGCCAGTAGTATTTCCGGGAGCTCCTACAATGAGCAGTTCTTC. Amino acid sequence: CASSISGSSYNEQFF.

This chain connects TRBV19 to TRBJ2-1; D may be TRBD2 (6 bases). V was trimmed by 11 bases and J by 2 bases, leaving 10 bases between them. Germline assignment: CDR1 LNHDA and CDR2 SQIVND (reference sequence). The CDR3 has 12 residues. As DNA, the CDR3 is TGTGCCGCCGCGGGAACCTACAATGAGCAGTTCTTC. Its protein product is CAAAGTYNEQFF. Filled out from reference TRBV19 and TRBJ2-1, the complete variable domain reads DGGITQSPKYLFRKEGQNVTLSCEQNLNHDAMYWYRQDPGQGLRLIYYSQIVNDFQKGDIAEGYSVSREKKESFPLTVTSAQKNPTAFYLCAAAGTYNEQFFGPGTRLTVL.

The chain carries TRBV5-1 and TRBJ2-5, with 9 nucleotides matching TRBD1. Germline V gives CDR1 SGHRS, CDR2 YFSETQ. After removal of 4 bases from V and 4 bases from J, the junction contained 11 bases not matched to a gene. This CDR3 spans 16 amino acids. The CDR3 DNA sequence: TGCGCCAGCAGCCCGGACAGGGGTTTAGGAGGAGAGACCCAGTACTTC. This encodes CASSPDRGLGGETQYF.

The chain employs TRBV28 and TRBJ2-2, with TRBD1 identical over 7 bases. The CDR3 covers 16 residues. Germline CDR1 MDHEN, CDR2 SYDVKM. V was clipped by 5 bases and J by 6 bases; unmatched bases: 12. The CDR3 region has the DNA TGTGCCAGCAGTCAAACCGGGACAGTAGGGGCCGGGGAGCTGTTTTTT. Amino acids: CASSQTGTVGAGELFF. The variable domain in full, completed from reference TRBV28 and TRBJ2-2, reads DVKVTQSSRYLVKRTGEKVFLECVQDMDHENMFWYRQDPGLGLRLIYFSYDVKMKEKGDIPEGYSVSREKKERFSLILESASTNQTSMYLCASSQTGTVGAGELFFGEGSRLTVL.

The CDR3 protein is CASRPLAGSSYEQYF. The CDR3 DNA is TGTGCCAGCAGGCCACTAGCGGGAAGCTCCTACGAGCAGTACTTC. The chain couples TRBV6-6 to TRBJ2-7, with TRBD2 matching over 10 bases. This CDR3 region has 15 residues. The J segment lost 0 bases and the V segment lost 6 bases, leaving 5 bases of the junction unmatched. CDR1 and CDR2 (germline): MNHNY, SVGAGI (reference sequence).

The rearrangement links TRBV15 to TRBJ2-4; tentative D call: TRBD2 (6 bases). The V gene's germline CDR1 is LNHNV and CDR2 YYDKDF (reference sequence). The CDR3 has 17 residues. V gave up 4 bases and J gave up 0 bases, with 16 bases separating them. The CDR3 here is CATSNIVAELAKNIQYF. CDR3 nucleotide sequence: TGTGCCACCAGCAATATAGTAGCGGAGCTAGCCAAAAACATTCAGTACTTC.

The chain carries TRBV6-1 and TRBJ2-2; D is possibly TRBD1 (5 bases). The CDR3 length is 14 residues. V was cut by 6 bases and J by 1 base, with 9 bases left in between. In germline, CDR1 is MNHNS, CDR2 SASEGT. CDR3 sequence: CASRTDWNTGELFF. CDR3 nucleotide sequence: TGTGCCAGCAGGACAGACTGGAACACCGGGGAGCTGTTTTTT.

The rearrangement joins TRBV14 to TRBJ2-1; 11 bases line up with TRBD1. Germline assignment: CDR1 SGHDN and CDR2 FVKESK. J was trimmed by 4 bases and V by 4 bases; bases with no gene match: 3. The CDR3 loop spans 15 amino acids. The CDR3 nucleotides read TGTGCCAGCAGCCGCGGGACAGGGGGTTACAATGAGCAGTTCTTC. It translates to CASSRGTGGYNEQFF.

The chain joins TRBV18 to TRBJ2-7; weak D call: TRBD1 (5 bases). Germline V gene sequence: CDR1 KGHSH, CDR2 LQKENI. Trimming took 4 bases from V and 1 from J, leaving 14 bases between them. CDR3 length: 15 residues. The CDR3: CASSLYLDKSYEQYF. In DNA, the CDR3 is TGTGCCAGCTCACTCTACCTGGACAAGTCCTACGAGCAGTACTTC.